Listed below are T cell receptor beta chains from one sample, sequenced in a study of tumor-infiltrating lymphocytes in primary liver carcinoma. TCRdb passed the multiplex PCR reads through MiXCR, listing each CDR3 protein once. The repertoire consists of about 48,000 distinct CDR3 sequences, with 60% to 75% occurring once and the leading ten covering more than 25%. Material: liver tumor tissue from sampling region 3. Receptors originate from a man aged 35-49 years with primary liver carcinoma and hepatitis B virus infection. CDR3s leave out the opening cysteine and the closing phenylalanine or tryptophan. The D gene is left open where the match is weak.

TRBJ2-5	TRBV11-2	NA	ASSLAPASGQETQY
TRBJ2-7	TRBV10-3	TRBD2	AIREGTSGTYEQY
TRBJ2-3	TRBV12-3/TRBV12-4	NA	ASGPGRTDTQY
TRBJ2-3	TRBV11-3	NA	ASCRRLGEDTQY
TRBJ2-2	TRBV11-2	TRBD2	ASSILAGGPDTVELF
TRBJ2-5	TRBV11-2	NA	ASILTWTAQGTQY
TRBJ2-1	TRBV11-2	TRBD2	ASSLTGGHYNEQF
TRBJ2-1	TRBV7-8	TRBD2	ASSLGISSGTNERF
TRBJ2-5	TRBV11-2	NA	ASGEGVGGDTQY
TRBJ2-1	TRBV19	NA	ASSIGVDFYNEQF
TRBJ2-5	TRBV20-1	NA	SARPGSETQY
TRBJ2-5	TRBV28	TRBD2	ASNSISSGGSQETQY
TRBJ2-3	TRBV11-2	NA	ASGPPGGSGTDTQY
TRBJ2-7	TRBV11-1	TRBD1	ASSFNFTRTGQPYEQY
TRBJ2-7	TRBV6-1	NA	AGSEWVFCEQN
TRBJ1-2	TRBV7-6	NA	ASSLVPQGDGYT
TRBJ1-2	TRBV11-2	NA	ASSLVIIGRQGPDGYT
TRBJ2-1	TRBV6-6	TRBD2	ASSYGGRAVEQF
TRBJ1-2	TRBV11-1	NA	ASSVAVGAYCYT
TRBJ2-3	TRBV12-3/TRBV12-4	NA	VSSLGQSTDSQY
TRBJ2-4	TRBV29-1	NA	SASLEAKNIQY
TRBJ2-1	TRBV5-4	TRBD2	ASSDRLAGYNGQL
TRBJ2-7	TRBV11-1	TRBD1	TSSADRGLYEQY
TRBJ1-1	TRBV7-9	TRBD1	ASTSGGTEGF
TRBJ1-1	TRBV11-2	TRBD1	ASSFNRGPNTEAF
TRBJ1-5	TRBV6-6	NA	ASSYLVEYSNQPHH
TRBJ2-7	TRBV6-2/TRBV6-3	TRBD2	ASKTSKNTYEQY
TRBJ2-7	TRBV11-2	NA	ASTPMAAAHYEQY
TRBJ2-5	TRBV11-2	NA	ACSLVRNDETQY
TRBJ1-5	TRBV19	NA	ASSISHNQPQH
TRBJ2-1	TRBV10-3	TRBD2	AISGTSGTPRQF
TRBJ2-2	TRBV11-2	TRBD1	ASSFDRDRVGTAELF
TRBJ2-2	TRBV28	NA	ASSTLDRTDGELF
TRBJ2-3	TRBV11-2	NA	DSSPQTGGSTDTQY
TRBJ2-3	TRBV6-6	NA	ASNYVWDGTDTQY
TRBJ1-1	TRBV9	TRBD1	ASSALTGETEAF
TRBJ2-7	TRBV4-1	NA	ASSQGGPAAYEQY
TRBJ2-5	TRBV29-1	TRBD2	SVSGRAAENQY
TRBJ1-5	TRBV12-3/TRBV12-4	NA	ASSLWDASNQPQH
TRBJ2-1	TRBV10-3	TRBD2	ATTLRAGSSDEQF
TRBJ2-5	TRBV29-1	NA	NVSVEYQETQY
TRBJ2-3	TRBV29-1	NA	SIEANSGTDTQY
TRBJ2-5	TRBV20-1	NA	SAVGGETQY
TRBJ2-6	TRBV6-5	NA	AGSLWIGMEAGANVPT
TRBJ1-2	TRBV29-1	NA	SASGRVVGYT
TRBJ2-2	TRBV11-2	TRBD2	ASSLLAGGPDKGELF
TRBJ1-2	TRBV29-1	NA	SASDRVVAYT
TRBJ2-7	TRBV11-1	NA	ASSFDGLFSYKQY
TRBJ1-5	TRBV24-1	TRBD1	VTGTGGRGHGNQPQH
TRBJ2-2	TRBV6-5	NA	ASSYSRDKGELF